This entry concerns a single T cell receptor beta chain. V lost 1 base to trimming and J lost 8 bases; unmatched junction nucleotides: 3. This CDR3 region has 12 residues. Germline CDR1 and CDR2: GTSNPN and SVGIG (reference sequence). This specimen comes from a study of blood T cell repertoires in COVID-19. Study context: T cells, B-cell-depleted T cells, or PBMCs supplied cDNA or gDNA.

The authors' processing: Quantification of nucleated cells was approximated via reference gene primer amplification. Profiling relied on immunoSEQ multiplex PCR, and the TCRdb table lists in-frame clones only, not all of them. The V and J calls and clone size come from that table; D and trimming were worked out from the DNA. The sample includes about 45,000 clones, over 75% of them seen just once. The chain employs TRBV30 and TRBJ1-2, with 8 bases identical to TRBD1. The source of this sequence is a human donor in a cohort sampled during active COVID-19. Sequenced material: peripheral blood. CDR3 nucleotide sequence: TGTGCCTGGAGTGGACAGGGGTTCGGCTACACCTTC. This codes for CAWSGQGFGYTF.